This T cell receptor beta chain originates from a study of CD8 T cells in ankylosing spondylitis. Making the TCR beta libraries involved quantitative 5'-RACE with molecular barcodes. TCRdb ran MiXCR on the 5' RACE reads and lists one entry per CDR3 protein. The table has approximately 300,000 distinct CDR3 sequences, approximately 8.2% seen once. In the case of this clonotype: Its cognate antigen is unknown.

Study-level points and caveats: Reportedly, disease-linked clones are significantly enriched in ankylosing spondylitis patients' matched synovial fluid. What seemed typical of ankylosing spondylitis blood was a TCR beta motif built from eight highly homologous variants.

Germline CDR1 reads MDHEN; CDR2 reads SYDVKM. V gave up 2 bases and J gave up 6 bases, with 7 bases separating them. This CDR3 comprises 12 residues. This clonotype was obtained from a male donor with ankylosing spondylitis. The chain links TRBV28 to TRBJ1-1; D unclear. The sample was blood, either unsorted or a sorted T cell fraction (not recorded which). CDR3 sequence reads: CASSLGIPEAFF. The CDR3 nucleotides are TGTGCCAGCAGTTTAGGGATCCCTGAAGCTTTCTTT.